This T cell receptor beta chain was sequenced for a study of monozygotic twins with inflammatory bowel disease. This CDR3 has 13 residues. From germline, CDR1 is SEHNR and CDR2 FQNEAQ (reference sequence). Turning to this clonotype: Its antigen remains unidentified.

TCRdb reanalyzed the 5' RACE reads, giving one entry per CDR3 protein sequence and no DNA. The sample holds a few hundred thousand distinct CDR3 sequences. Findings and caveats of the study: Clonotypes shared with others were fewer in IBD patients than in healthy twins, especially with disease activity.

Source material: blood. V is TRBV7-9 and J is TRBJ2-7. The clonotype comes from a human donor with ulcerative colitis or Crohn's disease, or a healthy co-twin of an affected twin (not recorded which). The CDR3 region is CASSSDTDYEQYF.